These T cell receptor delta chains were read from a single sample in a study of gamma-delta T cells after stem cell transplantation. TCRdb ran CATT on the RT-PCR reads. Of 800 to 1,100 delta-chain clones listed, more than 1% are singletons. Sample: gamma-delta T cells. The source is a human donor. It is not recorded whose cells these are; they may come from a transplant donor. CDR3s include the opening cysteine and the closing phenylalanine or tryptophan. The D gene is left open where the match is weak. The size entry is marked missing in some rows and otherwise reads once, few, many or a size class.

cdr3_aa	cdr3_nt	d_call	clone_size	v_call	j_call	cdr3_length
CACDTVLGGSSWGTRQMFF	TGTGCCTGTGACACCGTTCTGGGGGGAAGCTCCTGGGGCACCCGACAGATGTTTTTC	TRDD3	.	TRDV2	TRDJ3	19
CACDAMGDTDKLIF	TGTGCCTGTGACGCTATGGGGGACACCGATAAACTCATCTTT	.	large	TRDV2	TRDJ1	14
CACDQPPLGDTFWDTRQMFF	TGTGCCTGTGACCAACCCCCGCTGGGGGATACGTTCTGGGACACCCGACAGATGTTTTTC	TRDD3	hyperexpanded	TRDV2	TRDJ3	20
CACDGVVGDTYTDKLIF	TGTGCCTGTGACGGGGTGGTGGGGGATACATACACCGATAAACTCATCTTT	TRDD3	medium-sized	TRDV2	TRDJ1	17
CACDDLLGDPESSDKLIF	TGTGCCTGTGACGACCTACTGGGGGATCCCGAGTCGTCTGATAAACTCATCTTT	TRDD3	few	TRDV2	TRDJ1	18
CACDTVGGRLDKLIF	TGTGCCTGTGACACCGTTGGGGGTCGCCTCGATAAACTCATCTTT	.	.	TRDV2	TRDJ1	15
CACDTLGDTKSRDTRQTFF	TGTGCCTGTGACACCTTGGGGGATACGAAATCTCGGGACACCCGACAGACGTTTTTC	TRDD3	few	TRDV2	TRDJ3	19
CACDTLMGIRGDTDKLIF	TGTGCCTGTGACACCCTGATGGGGATACGCGGGGACACCGATAAACTCATCTTT	TRDD3	.	TRDV2	TRDJ1	18
CACDTLLGDSVSTDKLIF	TGTGCCTGTGACACTCTACTGGGGGATAGTGTCTCCACCGATAAACTCATCTTT	TRDD3	.	TRDV2	TRDJ1	18
CACDTVTTDTDKLIF	TGTGCCTGTGACACCGTGACTACCGACACCGATAAACTCATCTTT	.	.	TRDV2	TRDJ1	15
CACDAVSTGGGYTDKLIF	TGTGCCTGTGACGCCGTGAGTACTGGGGGAGGCTACACCGATAAACTCATCTTT	TRDD3	large	TRDV2	TRDJ1	18
CAFPLTGGTYTDKLIF	TGTGCCTTCCCGCTTACTGGGGGAACGTACACCGATAAACTCATCTTT	TRDD3	few	TRDV3	TRDJ1	16
CACDTVGDTFRYTDKLIF	TGTGCCTGTGACACTGTGGGGGATACTTTCCGGTACACCGATAAACTCATCTTT	TRDD3	few	TRDV2	TRDJ1	18
CACDTIGAVLGDPPARLIF	TGTGCCTGTGACACCATTGGAGCCGTCTTGGGGGATCCCCCGGCTAGACTCATCTTT	TRDD3	large	TRDV2	TRDJ1	19
CACDPVLGDPGGFAQDRNRDTRQMFF	TGTGCCTGTGATCCTGTACTGGGGGATCCGGGGGGATTCGCCCAGGACCGAAACAGGGACACCCGACAGATGTTTTTC	TRDD3	medium-sized	TRDV2	TRDJ3	26
CACDPLVLGDKLIF	TGTGCCTGTGACCCTCTCGTACTGGGGGATAAACTCATCTTT	TRDD3	few	TRDV2	TRDJ1	14
CACDPLLTGDTRADKLIF	TGTGCCTGTGACCCTCTCTTGACGGGGGATACGCGGGCCGATAAACTCATCTTT	TRDD3	few	TRDV2	TRDJ1	18
CACDTLPTTTGGSFGITDKLIF	TGTGCCTGTGACACCCTTCCTACCACAACTGGGGGATCCTTCGGCATCACCGATAAACTCATCTTT	TRDD3	few	TRDV2	TRDJ1	22
CACDTLGDTMSDKLIF	TGTGCCTGTGACACCCTGGGGGATACCATGAGCGATAAACTCATCTTT	TRDD3	few	TRDV2	TRDJ1	16
CACDRLGDTPDKLIF	TGTGCCTGTGACCGCCTGGGGGATACGCCCGATAAACTCATCTTT	TRDD3	few	TRDV2	TRDJ1	15
CALGVGTGGYSPTLFRYLTAQLFF	TGTGCTCTTGGGGTGGGTACTGGGGGATACTCCCCTACCCTATTCCGCTATTTGACAGCACAACTCTTCTTT	TRDD3	.	TRDV1	TRDJ2	24
CACDSLGGPTDKLIF	TGTGCCTGTGACTCGTTGGGGGGACCCACCGATAAACTCATCTTT	.	large	TRDV2	TRDJ1	15
CACDTVLPTGLGDTTRGTDKLIF	TGTGCCTGTGACACCGTCCTTCCTACCGGGCTGGGGGATACAACTAGGGGCACCGATAAACTCATCTTT	TRDD3	few	TRDV2	TRDJ1	23
CACEFMGGGGSYTDKLIF	TGTGCCTGTGAATTCATGGGAGGTGGGGGATCCTACACCGATAAACTCATCTTT	TRDD3	.	TRDV2	TRDJ1	18
CACDTGGLGDPSSWDTRQMFF	TGTGCCTGTGACACCGGAGGCCTGGGGGACCCTAGCTCCTGGGACACCCGACAGATGTTTTTC	TRDD3	large	TRDV2	TRDJ3	21
CACVPLRGDTSDKLIF	TGTGCCTGTGTCCCCCTACGGGGGGATACGTCCGATAAACTCATCTTT	TRDD3	few	TRDV2	TRDJ1	16
CACDSVLGARYTDKLIF	TGTGCCTGTGACTCGGTACTGGGGGCTAGGTACACCGATAAACTCATCTTT	TRDD3	medium-sized	TRDV2	TRDJ1	17
CACDPVSDRDTRTDKLIF	TGCGCCTGTGACCCGGTTTCAGACAGGGATACTCGGACCGATAAACTCATCTTT	TRDD3	few	TRDV2	TRDJ1	18
CACDPLMGGDTKLYTDKLIF	TGTGCCTGTGACCCTCTTATGGGGGGGGATACGAAACTGTACACCGATAAACTCATCTTT	TRDD3	large	TRDV2	TRDJ1	20
CACDTMGDTDKLIF	TGTGCCTGTGACACTATGGGGGACACCGATAAACTCATCTTT	.	large	TRDV2	TRDJ1	14
CACDTRVRGLGDTDKLIF	TGTGCCTGTGACACCAGGGTACGAGGGCTGGGGGACACCGATAAACTCATCTTT	TRDD3	hyperexpanded	TRDV2	TRDJ1	18